These 20 T cell receptor beta chains originate from one sample sequenced in a study of blood T cell repertoires in COVID-19. Sequencing was performed with immunoSEQ multiplex PCR; in TCRdb, only in-frame clones are kept and a portion is missing. The data show 250,000 or so clones, around nine tenths seen once. The sample consisted of PBMCs or T cells enriched from blood (not recorded which). The receptors derive from a man in his forties who had recovered from COVID-19.

This clone has only one observation. V usage is TRBV27 and J usage is TRBJ1-3, with 11 bases matching TRBD1. CDR3 length: 15 residues. Germline CDR1 is MNHEY and CDR2 is SMNVEV (reference sequence). After removal of 6 bases from V and 4 bases from J, the junction contained 5 bases not matched to a gene. CDR3 region: CASSGQGADGNTIYF. The CDR3 DNA follows: TGTGCCAGCAGCGGACAGGGGGCGGACGGAAACACCATATATTTT.

The chain links TRBV9 to TRBJ2-3; 8 positions match TRBD2. The J segment lost 4 bases and the V segment lost 6 bases, leaving 10 bases of the junction unmatched. CDR3 length: 15 residues. In germline, CDR1 is SGDLS, CDR2 YYNGEE. The CDR3 is CASNPRGGQADTQYF. DNA of the CDR3: TGTGCCAGCAACCCCCGGGGGGGTCAGGCAGATACGCAGTATTTT.

The chain uses TRBV27 and TRBJ2-7; D may be TRBD1 (5 bases). The ends were cut back, 3 bases at V and 2 bases at J, with 11 bases in the middle. The CDR3 is 14 residues long. CDR1 and CDR2 (germline): MNHEY, SMNVEV (reference sequence). The CDR3 region has the DNA TGTGCCAGCAGTTTCCCAGGGAAGACCTACGAGCAGTACTTC. Amino acids: CASSFPGKTYEQYF.

The V gene is TRBV3-1 (or the pseudogene TRBV3-2), the J gene TRBJ1-2; D is perhaps TRBD1 (6 bases). The CDR3 spans 14 residues. Per the germline V gene, CDR1 is LGHDT and CDR2 is YNNKEL (reference sequence). Deletions cut 7 bases from V and 5 bases from J, with 17 bases between. CDR3 sequence: CASKLTGREYGYTF. The CDR3 region has the DNA TGTGCCAGCAAACTAACAGGGCGCGAGTATGGCTACACCTTC.

The genes are TRBV5-1 and TRBJ2-7; TRBD1 agrees at 12 bases. V lost 4 bases to trimming and J lost 4 bases; unmatched junction nucleotides: 9. CDR1 is SGHRS and CDR2 is YFSETQ in the germline V gene. CDR3 length: 16 amino acids. CDR3 protein: CASSPARDRGRYEQYF. The CDR3 DNA follows: TGCGCCAGCAGCCCAGCCCGGGACAGGGGGCGATACGAGCAGTACTTC.

The chain links TRBV11-2 to TRBJ1-2, with TRBD1 identical over 7 bases. Germline V gene sequence: CDR1 SGHAT, CDR2 FQNNGV. The CDR3 length is 14 residues. Trimming cost V 0 bases and J 10 bases; bases outside gene matches: 8. The CDR3 sequence is CASSLERDRPVYTF. In nucleotides, the CDR3 is TGTGCCAGCAGCTTAGAACGGGACAGACCCGTCTACACCTTC. Filled out from reference TRBV11-2 and TRBJ1-2, the complete variable domain reads EAGVAQSPRYKIIEKRQSVAFWCNPISGHATLYWYQQILGQGPKLLIQFQNNGVVDDSQLPKDRFSAERLKGVDSTLKIQPAKLEDSAVYLCASSLERDRPVYTFGSGTRLTVV.

The genes are TRBV7-2 and TRBJ2-7; 9 bases match TRBD2. Germline V gives CDR1 SGHTA, CDR2 FQGNSA. The J segment lost 6 bases and the V segment lost 5 bases, leaving 14 bases of the junction unmatched. There are 16 residues in the CDR3. The CDR3 DNA reads as TGTGCCAGCAGCGTAGAAGTGCTAGCGGGATCTAGCGAGCAGTACTTC. The encoded protein is CASSVEVLAGSSEQYF. The full variable domain, with the rest looked up from reference TRBV7-2 and TRBJ2-7, is GAGVSQSPSNKVTEKGKDVELRCDPISGHTALYWYRQSLGQGLEFLIYFQGNSAPDKSGLPSDRFSAERTGGSVSTLTIQRTQQEDSAVYLCASSVEVLAGSSEQYFGPGTRLTVT.

The chain carries TRBV7-3 and TRBJ1-6, with 7 nucleotides matching TRBD1. Germline V gene lookup returns CDR1 SGHTA and CDR2 FQGTGA. This CDR3 comprises 14 residues. V lost 1 base, J lost 9 bases, and 3 bases stayed unmatched. CDR3 residues: CASSLIGGLSPLHF. CDR3 coding DNA: TGTGCCAGCAGCTTAATAGGGGGCCTTTCACCCCTCCACTTT.

The rearrangement uses TRBV6-5 and TRBJ1-5; D is undetermined. V was pared by 3 bases and J by 6 bases, with 9 bases between. Germline CDR1 and CDR2: MNHEY and SVGAGI. CDR3 size: 13 residues. CDR3 region: CASSYTTGQPQHF. DNA for the CDR3: TGTGCCAGCAGTTATACTACGGGTCAGCCCCAGCATTTT.

The V gene is TRBV18, the J gene TRBJ1-2; 7 nucleotides line up with TRBD1. The germline V gene encodes CDR1 KGHSH and CDR2 LQKENI. J lost 0 bases, V lost 2 bases, and 6 bases had no gene match. This CDR3 spans 16 amino acids. As DNA, the CDR3 is TGTGCCAGCTCACCAAATCCGGGACAGCCTAACTATGGCTACACCTTC. This translates into CASSPNPGQPNYGYTF.

The chain has TRBV7-8 and TRBJ1-5, with D possibly matching TRBD1 (6 bases). CDR3 size: 16 residues. Germline values: CDR1 SGHVS, CDR2 FQNEAQ. V lost 1 base and J 4 bases, leaving 14 bases between the germline ends. The CDR3 protein is CASSLVSRGQNQPQHF. As DNA, the CDR3 is TGTGCCAGCAGCTTAGTTTCTAGGGGACAAAATCAGCCCCAGCATTTT.

This sequence joins TRBV28 and TRBJ1-5; 8 bases line up with TRBD1. CDR1 and CDR2 from the germline V gene are MDHEN and SYDVKM. The CDR3 covers 14 residues. With V trimmed by 8 bases and J by 2 bases, 5 bases remained unmatched. The CDR3 DNA reads as TGTGCCAGCCACAGGGGGTTCGGCAATCAGCCCCAGCATTTT. Translated: CASHRGFGNQPQHF.

The chain recombines TRBV25-1 with TRBJ2-3; D gene unclear. The CDR3 has 14 residues. Trimming took off 4 bases at V and 2 bases at J, with 10 bases between the two ends. The germline gives CDR1 MGHDK, CDR2 SYGVNS. The CDR3 here is CASSGERYTDTQYF. In DNA form, the CDR3 reads TGTGCCAGCAGTGGAGAACGTTACACAGATACGCAGTATTTT.

The genes are TRBV11-3 and TRBJ2-3; D might be TRBD2 (7 bases). Germline CDR1 is SGHNT and CDR2 is YENEEA. Trimming left V 3 bases short and J 1 base short, with 17 bases between. The CDR3 extends over 17 amino acids. The CDR3 sequence is CASSFFYGGAGTDTQYF. As DNA, the CDR3 is TGTGCCAGCAGCTTTTTTTATGGGGGGGCCGGCACAGATACGCAGTATTTT. Looking up the rest from reference TRBV11-3 and TRBJ2-3 gives the full variable domain: EAGVVQSPRYKIIEKKQPVAFWCNPISGHNTLYWYLQNLGQGPELLIRYENEEAVDDSQLPKDRFSAERLKGVDSTLKIQPAELGDSAVYLCASSFFYGGAGTDTQYFGPGTRLTVL.

V is TRBV4-3 and J is TRBJ2-1; TRBD2 is a possible D gene (6 bases). V shed 1 base and J shed 4 bases, with 11 bases lying between them. Germline V gene lookup returns CDR1 LGHNA and CDR2 YSLEER. This CDR3 comprises 15 residues. The CDR3 loop is CASSQGGKNYNEQFF. The CDR3 DNA reads as TGCGCCAGCAGCCAAGGCGGGAAAAATTACAATGAGCAGTTCTTC.

This clone has only a few counts. The rearrangement uses TRBV3-1 (or the pseudogene TRBV3-2) and TRBJ1-6; 9 bases are shared with TRBD1. V shed 4 bases, J shed 7 bases, and the junction held 11 bases outside the gene matches. This CDR3 region has 17 residues. In germline, CDR1 is LGHDT, CDR2 YNNKEL (reference sequence). CDR3 residues: CASSPPRTGVHNSPLHF. For the CDR3, the DNA is TGTGCCAGCAGCCCACCTCGGACAGGGGTTCACAATTCACCCCTCCACTTT.

About this clone: Different DNA sequences within this sample yield the same CDR3. This chain links TRBV29-1 with TRBJ2-7, with D tentatively TRBD2 (6 bases). The CDR3 is made up of 12 amino acids. CDR1 is SQVTM, CDR2 ANQGSEA, per germline. V was pared by 6 bases and J by 0 bases, with 9 bases between. The CDR3 region has the DNA TGCAGCGTCGCCGGGAGCTCCTACGAGCAGTACTTC. Protein: CSVAGSSYEQYF.

This clone was seen only once. The chain uses TRBV6-5 and TRBJ2-7; D remains unclear. The CDR3 has 16 residues. In germline, CDR1 is MNHEY, CDR2 SVGAGI. Trimming pared 0 bases from V and 0 bases from J, leaving 12 bases between. CDR3 protein: CASSYSITGYSYEQYF. CDR3 sequence (DNA): TGTGCCAGCAGTTACTCGATTACGGGTTACTCCTACGAGCAGTACTTC.

The rearrangement uses TRBV27 and TRBJ2-7; TRBD1 agrees at 9 bases. The germline V gene encodes CDR1 MNHEY and CDR2 SMNVEV (reference sequence). Trimming at V came to 3 bases and at J to 1 base, leaving 16 bases not matched to a gene. This CDR3 has 19 amino acids. Here the CDR3 reads CASSFLLGDRERPSYEQYF. CDR3 bases: TGTGCCAGCAGTTTCCTCTTGGGGGACAGGGAGCGGCCTTCCTACGAGCAGTACTTC.

This rearrangement joins TRBV11-2 to TRBJ2-2; TRBD1 might be the D (6 bases). The CDR3 loop spans 18 amino acids. Trimming took 5 bases from V and 0 from J, leaving 19 bases between them. Germline CDR1 reads SGHAT; CDR2 reads FQNNGV. The CDR3 region has the DNA TGTGCCAGCAGCCAGAAGTCTCCGAGGACAGCGAACACCGGGGAGCTGTTTTTT. It is translated as CASSQKSPRTANTGELFF.